A single sample is the source of the 15 T cell receptor beta chains below, sequenced in a study of CD8+ T cells in alopecia areata. Once RNA had been extracted, it was reverse transcribed into cDNA to act as the sequencing template. Method: immunoSEQ multiplex PCR; TCRdb's copy keeps in-frame clones and lacks some. The table lists over 150,000 clones, about 63% of them singletons. Here the sequenced sample was CD4+ T cells sorted from blood, taken at week 0. The receptors here all came from a human donor with alopecia areata.

This clone was observed once. The chain employs TRBV29-1 and TRBJ2-1; D possibly corresponds to TRBD1 (5 bases). The V end was cut by 3 bases, the J end by 2 bases, with 14 bases between. Per the germline V gene, CDR1 is SQVTM and CDR2 is ANQGSEA. The CDR3 loop spans 15 amino acids. CDR3 residues: CSVDRGVITYNEQFF. DNA of the CDR3: TGCAGCGTTGATAGGGGTGTAATCACCTACAATGAGCAGTTCTTC.

V gene TRBV25-1 combines with J gene TRBJ1-4, with D possibly matching TRBD1 (6 bases). V gave up 2 bases and J gave up 6 bases, with 10 bases separating them. Germline V gene lookup returns CDR1 MGHDK and CDR2 SYGVNS. The CDR3 consists of 14 residues. The CDR3 is CASSESRGYEKLFF. In DNA, the CDR3 is TGTGCCAGCAGTGAAAGCAGGGGCTATGAAAAACTGTTTTTT.

The chain is built from TRBV29-1 and TRBJ1-2, with TRBD1 matching 8 bases. The junction had 5 bases not matched to a gene; V was cut back by 7 bases and J by 4 bases. The CDR3 is 12 residues long. Germline CDR1 reads SQVTM; CDR2 reads ANQGSEA. CDR3 coding DNA: TGCAGCGCGACAGGGGCCGGCTATGGCTACACCTTC. Protein product: CSATGAGYGYTF.

This clone has a handful of counts. This could be a read error, since a much larger clone is one nucleotide away. V and J are TRBV7-9 and TRBJ2-7, with D hard to call. Germline-derived CDR1 and CDR2 are SEHNR and FQNEAQ (reference sequence). The V end was cut by 5 bases, the J end by 0 bases, with 5 bases between. CDR3 length equals 12 residues. The CDR3 loop reads CASSANSYEQYF. Written as DNA, the CDR3 is TGTGCCAGCAGCGCGAACTCCTACGAGCAGTACTTC.

The table lists this clone with a few counts. The gene calls are TRBV18 and TRBJ2-7, with D unclear. V was cut by 1 base and J by 0 bases, with 4 bases left in between. CDR1 KGHSH and CDR2 LQKENI come from the germline V gene. The CDR3 covers 13 residues. This CDR3 reads CASSPQLSYEQYF. As DNA, the CDR3 is TGTGCCAGCTCACCACAGCTCTCCTACGAGCAGTACTTC. The full variable domain, rest sourced from reference TRBV18 and TRBJ2-7, is NAGVMQNPRHLVRRRGQEARLRCSPMKGHSHVYWYRQLPEEGLKFMVYLQKENIIDESGMPKERFSAEFPKEGPSILRIQQVVRGDSAAYFCASSPQLSYEQYFGPGTRLTVT.

For this clone: Other DNA sequences within the sample encode an identical CDR3. This chain connects TRBV29-1 to TRBJ2-3; D gene ambiguous. With 2 bases removed from V and 3 bases from J, the gap between germline ends came to 6 bases. Per germline, CDR1 SQVTM and CDR2 ANQGSEA. CDR3 length equals 12 residues. In DNA, the CDR3 is TGCAGCGTTGAAAAGGGAACAGATACGCAGTATTTT. Its protein is CSVEKGTDTQYF.

V usage is TRBV14 and J usage is TRBJ1-2; 7 bases fit TRBD1. The V and J ends lost 0 bases and 0 bases, in that order; junction bases with no gene match: 7. This CDR3 has 17 amino acids. Germline V gene lookup returns CDR1 SGHDN and CDR2 FVKESK. CDR3 region: CASSQDQRDRANYGYTF. For the CDR3, the DNA is TGTGCCAGCAGCCAAGATCAAAGGGACAGAGCTAACTATGGCTACACCTTC.

The table lists this clone with a count of one. The chain combines TRBV15 with TRBJ2-5; D remains ambiguous. CDR1 is LNHNV and CDR2 is YYDKDF in the germline V gene (reference sequence). The CDR3 covers 13 residues. Trimming pared 10 bases from V and 3 bases from J, leaving 15 bases between. In nucleotides, the CDR3 is TGTGCCATTCAGGACGGAACGAAAGAGACCCAGTACTTC. Its translation is CAIQDGTKETQYF. The full variable domain, in which reference TRBV15 and TRBJ2-5 provide the parts outside the CDR3, is DAMVIQNPRYQVTQFGKPVTLSCSQTLNHNVMYWYQQKSSQAPKLLFHYYDKDFNNEADTPDNFQSRRPNTSFCFLDIRSPGLGDTAMYLCAIQDGTKETQYFGPGTRLLVL.

This clone was seen only a few times. The chain has TRBV2 and TRBJ2-7; D is unresolved. This CDR3 is 10 amino acids long. CDR1 and CDR2 from the germline V gene are SNHLY and FYNNEI. V lost 4 bases and J 4 bases, leaving 2 bases between the germline ends. The CDR3 protein is CASSVYEQYF. CDR3 DNA sequence: TGTGCCAGCAGTGTGTACGAGCAGTACTTC.

This clone was found a few times. This chain links TRBV4-3 with TRBJ2-1, with 11 bases matching TRBD2. Germline V gene data show CDR1 as LGHNA and CDR2 as YSLEER. Trimming removed 0 bases from V and 7 bases from J; junction bases left unmatched: 2. The CDR3 extends over 15 amino acids. CDR3 DNA sequence: TGCGCCAGCAGCCAAGAACTAGCGGGGGTAAATGAGCAGTTCTTC. The encoded protein is CASSQELAGVNEQFF.

The chain combines TRBV19 with TRBJ2-1, with D unclear. The V end lost 3 bases, the J end lost 7 bases, and 4 bases lay between the germline ends. The CDR3 covers 11 residues. Per germline, CDR1 LNHDA and CDR2 SQIVND (reference sequence). CDR3 residues: CASSMLNEQFF. The CDR3 DNA reads TGTGCCAGTAGTATGTTGAATGAGCAGTTCTTC.

A remark on this clone: The same CDR3 also results from other DNA sequences found in this sample. V gene TRBV30 combines with J gene TRBJ1-1; D is ambiguous. The V gene's germline CDR1 is GTSNPN and CDR2 SVGIG (reference sequence). This CDR3 comprises 13 residues. V dropped 0 bases and J dropped 1 base, with 6 bases sitting between them. The CDR3 is CAWSVRRNTEAFF. CDR3 bases: TGTGCCTGGAGTGTCCGCCGGAACACTGAAGCTTTCTTT. Based on the CDR3 plus reference TRBV30 and TRBJ1-1, the full variable domain is SQTIHQWPATLVQPVGSPLSLECTVEGTSNPNLYWYRQAAGRGLQLLFYSVGIGQISSEVPQNLSASRPQDRQFILSSKKLLLSDSGFYLCAWSVRRNTEAFFGQGTRLTVV.

The gene calls are TRBV29-1 and TRBJ1-2; D is undetermined. Per germline, CDR1 SQVTM and CDR2 ANQGSEA. V dropped 2 bases and J dropped 5 bases, with 18 bases sitting between them. This CDR3 contains 15 residues. CDR3: CSVELLSAQNYGYTF. CDR3 nucleotides: TGCAGCGTTGAACTTCTCTCCGCCCAAAATTATGGCTACACCTTC. The full variable domain, with the rest looked up from reference TRBV29-1 and TRBJ1-2, is SAVISQKPSRDICQRGTSLTIQCQVDSQVTMMFWYRQQPGQSLTLIATANQGSEATYESGFVIDKFPISRPNLTFSTLTVSNMSPEDSSIYLCSVELLSAQNYGYTFGSGTRLTVV.

With respect to this clone: The same CDR3 is also encoded by other DNA sequences in this sample. V and J are TRBV30 and TRBJ1-5; tentatively, D is TRBD1 (6 bases). Trimming removed 3 bases at V and 4 bases at J, with 10 bases between. The germline CDR1 and CDR2 sequences are GTSNPN and SVGIG (reference sequence). CDR3 length equals 13 residues. The CDR3 spells CAWSQTGNQPQHF. CDR3 coding DNA: TGTGCCTGGAGCCAAACAGGGAATCAGCCCCAGCATTTT.

The chain links TRBV9 to TRBJ2-5; D perhaps matches TRBD2 (6 bases). Germline loops: CDR1 SGDLS, CDR2 YYNGEE. The length of the CDR3 is 14 residues. Between the trimmed V and J ends, which lost 3 bases and 2 bases, there was a span of 11 bases. Here the CDR3 DNA reads TGTGCCAGCAGCGCGGGACTCAAACAAGAGACCCAGTACTTC. This codes for CASSAGLKQETQYF.